The clone carrying this TCR beta chain occurred many times. The sample is drawn from a study of T-cell reconstitution after alpha-beta-depleted transplantation in children. Construction of the TCRbeta library involved unique molecular identifiers. TCRdb recomputed calls from the PCR reads with MiXCR, one row per CDR3 protein. The data show some 250,000 distinct CDR3 sequences, around 12% seen once. V gave up 6 bases and J gave up 3 bases; unmatched junction bases: 7. Germline CDR1 reads MNHEY; CDR2 reads SMNVEV (reference sequence). The CDR3 loop spans 15 amino acids. This chain uses TRBV27 with TRBJ2-5, with 10 bases aligning to TRBD1. The receptor comes from a human donor who donated a stem cell graft to a child with acute lymphoblastic leukemia. This specimen was PBMCs from the stem cell graft donor, taken from the stem cell graft. CDR3 bases: TGTGCCAGCAGCCTAAGGACAGGGGGTGAAGAGACCCAGTACTTC. Translating it yields CASSLRTGGEETQYF.